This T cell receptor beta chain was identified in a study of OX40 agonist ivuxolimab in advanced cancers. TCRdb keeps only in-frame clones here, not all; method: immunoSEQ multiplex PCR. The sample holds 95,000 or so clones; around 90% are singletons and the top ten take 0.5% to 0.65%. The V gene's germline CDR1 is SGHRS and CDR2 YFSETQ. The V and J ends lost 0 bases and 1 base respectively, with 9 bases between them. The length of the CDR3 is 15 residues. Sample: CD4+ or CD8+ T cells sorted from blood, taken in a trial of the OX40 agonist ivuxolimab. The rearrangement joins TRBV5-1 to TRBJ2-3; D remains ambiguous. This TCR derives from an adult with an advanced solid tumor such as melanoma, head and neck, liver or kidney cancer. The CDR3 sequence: CASSLGSVRTDTQYF. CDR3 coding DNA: TGCGCCAGCAGCTTGGGTTCGGTTCGCACAGATACGCAGTATTTT.